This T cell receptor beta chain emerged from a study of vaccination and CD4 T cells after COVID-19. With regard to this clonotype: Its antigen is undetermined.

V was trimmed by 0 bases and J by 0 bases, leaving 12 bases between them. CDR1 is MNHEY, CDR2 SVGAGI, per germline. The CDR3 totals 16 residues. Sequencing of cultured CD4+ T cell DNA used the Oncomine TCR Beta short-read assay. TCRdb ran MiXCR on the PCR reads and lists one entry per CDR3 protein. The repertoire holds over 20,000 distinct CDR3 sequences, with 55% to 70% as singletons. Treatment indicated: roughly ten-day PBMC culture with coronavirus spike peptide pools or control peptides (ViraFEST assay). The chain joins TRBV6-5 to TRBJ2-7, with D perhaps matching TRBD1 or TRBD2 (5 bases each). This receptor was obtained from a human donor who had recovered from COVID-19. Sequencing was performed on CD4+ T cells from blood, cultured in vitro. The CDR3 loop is CASSYSAPGRSYEQYF. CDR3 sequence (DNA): TGTGCCAGCAGTTACTCGGCCCCGGGGCGCTCCTACGAGCAGTACTTC.